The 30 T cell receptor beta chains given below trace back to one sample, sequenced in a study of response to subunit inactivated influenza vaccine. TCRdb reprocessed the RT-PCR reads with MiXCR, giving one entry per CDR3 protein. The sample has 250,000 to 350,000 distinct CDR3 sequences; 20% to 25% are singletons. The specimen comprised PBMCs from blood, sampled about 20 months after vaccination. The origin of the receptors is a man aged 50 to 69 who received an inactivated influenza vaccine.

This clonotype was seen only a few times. The DNA for the CDR3 is TGTGCCAGCAGGCGGGCCACTTCCAACAATGAGCAGTTCTTC. Amino acids: CASRRATSNNEQFF. The genes are TRBV6-1 and TRBJ2-1, with D tentatively TRBD2 (5 bases). V dropped 6 bases and J dropped 5 bases, with 14 bases sitting between them. This CDR3 comprises 14 residues. CDR1 and CDR2 (germline): MNHNS, SASEGT.

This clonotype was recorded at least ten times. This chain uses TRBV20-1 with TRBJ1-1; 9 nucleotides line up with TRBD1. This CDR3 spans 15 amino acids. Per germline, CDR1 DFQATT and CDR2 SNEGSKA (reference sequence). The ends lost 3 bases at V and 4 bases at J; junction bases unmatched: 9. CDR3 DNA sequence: TGCAGTGCTAGCCGGGACAGGGTTTTTGGCACTGAAGCTTTCTTT. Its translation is CSASRDRVFGTEAFF.

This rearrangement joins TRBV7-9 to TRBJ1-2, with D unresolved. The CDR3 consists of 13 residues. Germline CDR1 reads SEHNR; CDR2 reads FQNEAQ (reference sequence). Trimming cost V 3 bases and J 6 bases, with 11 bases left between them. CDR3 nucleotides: TGTGCCAGCAGCTTTAGCGGGTTACATGGCTACACCTTC. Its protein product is CASSFSGLHGYTF. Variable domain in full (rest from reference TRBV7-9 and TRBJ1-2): DTGVSQNPRHKITKRGQNVTFRCDPISEHNRLYWYRQTLGQGPEFLTYFQNEAQLEKSRLLSDRFSAERPKGSFSTLEIQRTEQGDSAMYLCASSFSGLHGYTFGSGTRLTVV.

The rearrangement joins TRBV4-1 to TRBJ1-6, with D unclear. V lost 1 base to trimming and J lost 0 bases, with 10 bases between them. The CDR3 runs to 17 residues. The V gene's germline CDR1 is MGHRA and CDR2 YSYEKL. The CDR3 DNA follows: TGCGCCAGCAGCCAAGGGATGGCTTACTCCTATAATTCACCCCTCCACTTT. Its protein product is CASSQGMAYSYNSPLHF.

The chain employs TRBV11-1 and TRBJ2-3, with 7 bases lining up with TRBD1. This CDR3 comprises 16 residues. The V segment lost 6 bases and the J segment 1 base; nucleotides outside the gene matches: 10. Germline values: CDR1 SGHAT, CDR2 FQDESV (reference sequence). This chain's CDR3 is CASSSSVTGRTDTQYF. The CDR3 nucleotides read TGTGCCAGCAGTAGCTCCGTGACAGGGCGCACAGATACGCAGTATTTT.

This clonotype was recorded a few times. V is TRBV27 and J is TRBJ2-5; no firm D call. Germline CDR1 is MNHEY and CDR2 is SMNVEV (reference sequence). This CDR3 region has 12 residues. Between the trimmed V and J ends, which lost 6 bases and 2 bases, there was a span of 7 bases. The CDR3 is CASSGPQETQYF. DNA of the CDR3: TGTGCCAGCAGCGGACCTCAAGAGACCCAGTACTTC.

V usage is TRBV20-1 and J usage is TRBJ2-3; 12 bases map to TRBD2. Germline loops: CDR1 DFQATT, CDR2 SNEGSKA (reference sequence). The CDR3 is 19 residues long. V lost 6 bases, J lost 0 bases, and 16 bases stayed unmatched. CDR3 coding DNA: TGCAGTGCAAGCTCCCAGACCCCACTAGCGGGAGGAAGCACAGATACGCAGTATTTT. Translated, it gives CSASSQTPLAGGSTDTQYF.

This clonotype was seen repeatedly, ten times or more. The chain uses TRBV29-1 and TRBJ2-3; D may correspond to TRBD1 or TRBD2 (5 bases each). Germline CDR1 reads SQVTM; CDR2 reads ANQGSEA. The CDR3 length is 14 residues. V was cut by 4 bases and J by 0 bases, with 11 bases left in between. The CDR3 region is CSVGETESTDTQYF. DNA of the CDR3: TGCAGCGTTGGGGAGACAGAAAGCACAGATACGCAGTATTTT.

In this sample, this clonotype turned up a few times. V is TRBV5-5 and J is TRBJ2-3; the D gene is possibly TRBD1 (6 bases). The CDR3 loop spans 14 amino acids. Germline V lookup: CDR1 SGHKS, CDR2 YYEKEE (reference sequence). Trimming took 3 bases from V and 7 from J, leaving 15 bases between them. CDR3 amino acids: CASSSQIQGYTQYF. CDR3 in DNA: TGTGCCAGCAGCTCTCAAATACAGGGTTATACGCAGTATTTT.

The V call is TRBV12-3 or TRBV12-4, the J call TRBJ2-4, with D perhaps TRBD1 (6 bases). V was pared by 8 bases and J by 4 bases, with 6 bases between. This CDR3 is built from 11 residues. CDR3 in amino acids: CASGQKNIQYF. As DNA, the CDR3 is TGTGCCAGCGGACAGAAAAACATTCAGTACTTC.

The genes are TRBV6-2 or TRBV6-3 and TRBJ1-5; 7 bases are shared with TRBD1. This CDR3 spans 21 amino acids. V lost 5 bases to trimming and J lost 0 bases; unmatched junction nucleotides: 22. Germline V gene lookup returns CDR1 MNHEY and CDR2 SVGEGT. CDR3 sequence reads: CASSQARTTGKGAYSNQPQHF. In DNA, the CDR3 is TGTGCCAGCAGTCAGGCCCGAACGACAGGGAAAGGTGCCTATAGCAATCAGCCCCAGCATTTT.

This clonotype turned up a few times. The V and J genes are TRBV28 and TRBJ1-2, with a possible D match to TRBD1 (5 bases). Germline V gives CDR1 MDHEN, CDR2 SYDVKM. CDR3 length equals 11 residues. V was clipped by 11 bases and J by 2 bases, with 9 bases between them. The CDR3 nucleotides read TGTGCCGCGGGACGGAACTATGGCTACACCTTC. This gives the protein CAAGRNYGYTF.

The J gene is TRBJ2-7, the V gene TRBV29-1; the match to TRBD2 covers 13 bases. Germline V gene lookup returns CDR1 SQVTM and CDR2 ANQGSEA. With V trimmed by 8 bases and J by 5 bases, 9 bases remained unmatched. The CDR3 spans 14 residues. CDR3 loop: CSFRTSGRAHEQYF. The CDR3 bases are TGCAGCTTCAGGACTAGCGGGAGAGCCCACGAGCAGTACTTC.

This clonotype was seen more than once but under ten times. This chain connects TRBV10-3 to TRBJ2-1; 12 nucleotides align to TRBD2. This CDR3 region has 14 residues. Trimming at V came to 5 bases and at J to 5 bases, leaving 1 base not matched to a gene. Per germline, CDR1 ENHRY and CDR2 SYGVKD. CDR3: CAISWTSGNNEQFF. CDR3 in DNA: TGTGCCATCAGTTGGACTAGCGGGAACAATGAGCAGTTCTTC.

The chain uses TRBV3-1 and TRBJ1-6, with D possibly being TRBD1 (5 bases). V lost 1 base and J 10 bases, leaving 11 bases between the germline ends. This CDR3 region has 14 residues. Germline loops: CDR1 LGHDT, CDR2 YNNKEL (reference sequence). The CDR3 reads CASSQVEGNSPLHF. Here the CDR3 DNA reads TGTGCCAGCAGCCAAGTGGAGGGGAACTCACCCCTCCACTTT.

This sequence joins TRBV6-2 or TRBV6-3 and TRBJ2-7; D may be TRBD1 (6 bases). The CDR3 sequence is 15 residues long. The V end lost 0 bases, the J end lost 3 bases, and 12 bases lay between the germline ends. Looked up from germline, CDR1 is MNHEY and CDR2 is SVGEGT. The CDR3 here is CASSYSAGEFYEQYF. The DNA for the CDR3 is TGTGCCAGCAGTTACTCGGCAGGGGAATTCTACGAGCAGTACTTC.

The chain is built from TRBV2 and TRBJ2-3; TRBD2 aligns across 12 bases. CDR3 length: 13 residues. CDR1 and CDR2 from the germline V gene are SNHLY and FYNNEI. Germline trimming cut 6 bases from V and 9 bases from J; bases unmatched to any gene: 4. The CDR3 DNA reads TGTGCCAGCAGGGGGACTAGCGGGCGGACGCAGTATTTT. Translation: CASRGTSGRTQYF.

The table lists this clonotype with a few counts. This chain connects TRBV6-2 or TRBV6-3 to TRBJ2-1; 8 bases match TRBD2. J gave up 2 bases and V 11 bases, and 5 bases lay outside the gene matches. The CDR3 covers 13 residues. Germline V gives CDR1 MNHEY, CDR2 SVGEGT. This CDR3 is CAVRGGPYNEQFF. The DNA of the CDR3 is TGTGCCGTTCGGGGGGGCCCCTACAATGAGCAGTTCTTC.

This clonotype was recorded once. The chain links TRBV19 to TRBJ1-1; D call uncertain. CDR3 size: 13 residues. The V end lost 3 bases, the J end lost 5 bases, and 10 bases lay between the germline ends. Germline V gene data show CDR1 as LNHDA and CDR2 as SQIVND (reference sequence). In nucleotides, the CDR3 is TGTGCCAGTAGTATCTTCGGCAGGACTGAAGCTTTCTTT. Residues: CASSIFGRTEAFF.

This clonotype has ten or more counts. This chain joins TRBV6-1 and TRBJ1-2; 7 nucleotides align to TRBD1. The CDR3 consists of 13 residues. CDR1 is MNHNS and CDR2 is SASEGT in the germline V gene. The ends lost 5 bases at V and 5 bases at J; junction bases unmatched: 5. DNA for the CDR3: TGTGCCAGCAGTCCTCTGACAGGGTATGGCTACACCTTC. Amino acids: CASSPLTGYGYTF.

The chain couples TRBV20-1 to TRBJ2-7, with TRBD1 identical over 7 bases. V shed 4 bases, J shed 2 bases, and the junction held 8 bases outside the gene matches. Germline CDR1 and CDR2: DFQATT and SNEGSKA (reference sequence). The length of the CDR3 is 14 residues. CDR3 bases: TGCAGTGCTAACCCTCCGGGACAGACCTACGAGCAGTACTTC. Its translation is CSANPPGQTYEQYF.

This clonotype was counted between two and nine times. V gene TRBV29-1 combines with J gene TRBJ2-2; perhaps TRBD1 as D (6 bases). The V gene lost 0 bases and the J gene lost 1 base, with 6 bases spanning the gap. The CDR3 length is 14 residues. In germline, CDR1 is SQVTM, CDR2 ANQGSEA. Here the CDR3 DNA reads TGCAGCGTTGAAGACAGGGGGAACACCGGGGAGCTGTTTTTT. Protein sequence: CSVEDRGNTGELFF.

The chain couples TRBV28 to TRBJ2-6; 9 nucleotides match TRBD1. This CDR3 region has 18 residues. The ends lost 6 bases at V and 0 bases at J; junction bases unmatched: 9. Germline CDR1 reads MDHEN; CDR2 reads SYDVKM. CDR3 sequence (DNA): TGTGCCAGCAGACCTGACAGGGGGTTTTACTCTGGGGCCAACGTCCTGACTTTC. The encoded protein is CASRPDRGFYSGANVLTF.

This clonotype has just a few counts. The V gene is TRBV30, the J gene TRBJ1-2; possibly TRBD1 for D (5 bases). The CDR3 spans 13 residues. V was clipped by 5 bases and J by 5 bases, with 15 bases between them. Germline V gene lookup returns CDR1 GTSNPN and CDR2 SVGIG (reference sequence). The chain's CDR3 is CAWLRPPGYGYTF. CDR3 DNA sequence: TGTGCCTGGCTTAGACCTCCAGGGTATGGCTACACCTTC.

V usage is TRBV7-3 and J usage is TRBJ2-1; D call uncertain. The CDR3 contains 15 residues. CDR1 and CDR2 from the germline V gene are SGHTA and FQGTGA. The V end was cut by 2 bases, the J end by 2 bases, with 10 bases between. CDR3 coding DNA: TGTGCCAGCAGCTTAGGCGGCTACCCCTACAATGAGCAGTTCTTC. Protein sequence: CASSLGGYPYNEQFF.

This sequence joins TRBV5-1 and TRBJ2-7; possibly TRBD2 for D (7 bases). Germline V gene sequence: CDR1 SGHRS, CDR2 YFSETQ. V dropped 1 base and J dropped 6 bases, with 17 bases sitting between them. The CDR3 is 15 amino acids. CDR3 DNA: TGCGCCAGCAGCTTGTTCCGGGGGGCATATGCCGAGCAGTACTTC. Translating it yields CASSLFRGAYAEQYF.

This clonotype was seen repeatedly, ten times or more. The CDR3 spells CASSLTSGGEQFF. CDR3 nucleotides: TGTGCCAGCAGTTTAACATCGGGGGGTGAGCAGTTCTTC. V usage is TRBV12-3 or TRBV12-4 and J usage is TRBJ2-1; 7 nucleotides match TRBD2. With 2 bases clipped from V and 9 bases from J, the junction kept 4 bases outside the gene matches. The CDR3 runs 13 residues.

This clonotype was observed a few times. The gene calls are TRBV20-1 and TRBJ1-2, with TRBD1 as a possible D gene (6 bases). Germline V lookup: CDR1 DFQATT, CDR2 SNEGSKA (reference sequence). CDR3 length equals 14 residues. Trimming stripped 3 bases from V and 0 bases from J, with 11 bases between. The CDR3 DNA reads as TGCAGTGCTAGGACAGGACGGTCTAACTATGGCTACACCTTC. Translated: CSARTGRSNYGYTF.

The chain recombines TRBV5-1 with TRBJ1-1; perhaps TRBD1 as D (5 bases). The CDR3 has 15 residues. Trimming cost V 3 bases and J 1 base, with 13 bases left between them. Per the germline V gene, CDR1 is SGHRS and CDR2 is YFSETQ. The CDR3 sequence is CASSYDGTWNTEAFF. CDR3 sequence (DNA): TGCGCCAGCAGCTACGACGGGACGTGGAACACTGAAGCTTTCTTT.

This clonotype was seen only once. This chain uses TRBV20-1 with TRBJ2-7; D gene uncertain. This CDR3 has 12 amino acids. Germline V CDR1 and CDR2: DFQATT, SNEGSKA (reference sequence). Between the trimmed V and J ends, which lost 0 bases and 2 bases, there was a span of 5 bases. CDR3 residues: CSARDWAYEQYF. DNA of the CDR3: TGCAGTGCTAGAGACTGGGCCTACGAGCAGTACTTC.